The source of this T cell receptor (beta chain) is a study of blood T cell repertoires in COVID-19. Overall study: Whether acute or convalescent, the COVID-19 samples came from the United States, Italy and Spain. The analysed material was cDNA or gDNA that came from T cells, B-cell-depleted T cells, or PBMCs.

Original processing notes: From reference gene primer amplification, estimates of nucleated cell counts were derived. Some clones are missing from TCRdb's copy, which holds only in-frame ones; the method was immunoSEQ multiplex PCR. V, J and clone size are taken as reported in that table, and D and trimming were inferred from the DNA itself. The table has roughly 220,000 clones, roughly 84% seen once. This clone was observed a handful of times. V was clipped by 8 bases and J by 5 bases, with 15 bases between them. Germline values: CDR1 MDHEN, CDR2 SYDVKM. This CDR3 has 13 residues. This receptor was identified in a woman between 40 and 50 years old who had recovered from COVID-19. The chain uses TRBV28 and TRBJ1-1; possible D gene TRBD1, 5 bases. The sequenced sample was peripheral blood. DNA for the CDR3: TGTGCCAGCTGGGTGGCAGGGAGGACTGAAGCTTTCTTT. Translation: CASWVAGRTEAFF. The full variable domain, its missing parts supplied by reference TRBV28 and TRBJ1-1, is DVKVTQSSRYLVKRTGEKVFLECVQDMDHENMFWYRQDPGLGLRLIYFSYDVKMKEKGDIPEGYSVSREKKERFSLILESASTNQTSMYLCASWVAGRTEAFFGQGTRLTVV.